The clone carrying this T cell receptor (beta chain) was detected only a few times. Amplification yielded TCR beta CDR3 regions, with RNA transcripts as the source. During a first-round RT-PCR of the TCR CDR3, the HTBI primer set was used. TCRdb re-derived calls from the multiplex PCR reads in MiXCR, one entry per CDR3 protein. The table records fewer than 350,000 distinct CDR3 sequences, around 13% of them present only once. These data belong to a study of T cells in Graves' hyperthyroidism and ophthalmopathy. Orbital computed tomography, thyroid ultrasound, serum thyroxine and TRAb, and clinical symptoms together informed the diagnoses. The V end was cut by 4 bases, the J end by 5 bases, with 11 bases between. This CDR3 region has 13 residues. Germline-derived CDR1 and CDR2 are SGHDN and FVKESK.

The rearrangement links TRBV14 to TRBJ1-1; possibly TRBD1 for D (6 bases). The sequence came from a woman aged 40 to 50 with Graves' hyperthyroidism. The sequenced material came from blood. CDR3 nucleotides: TGTGCCAGCAGCCGCGGAGGGGGTACTGAAGCTTTCTTT. Its translation: CASSRGGGTEAFF.